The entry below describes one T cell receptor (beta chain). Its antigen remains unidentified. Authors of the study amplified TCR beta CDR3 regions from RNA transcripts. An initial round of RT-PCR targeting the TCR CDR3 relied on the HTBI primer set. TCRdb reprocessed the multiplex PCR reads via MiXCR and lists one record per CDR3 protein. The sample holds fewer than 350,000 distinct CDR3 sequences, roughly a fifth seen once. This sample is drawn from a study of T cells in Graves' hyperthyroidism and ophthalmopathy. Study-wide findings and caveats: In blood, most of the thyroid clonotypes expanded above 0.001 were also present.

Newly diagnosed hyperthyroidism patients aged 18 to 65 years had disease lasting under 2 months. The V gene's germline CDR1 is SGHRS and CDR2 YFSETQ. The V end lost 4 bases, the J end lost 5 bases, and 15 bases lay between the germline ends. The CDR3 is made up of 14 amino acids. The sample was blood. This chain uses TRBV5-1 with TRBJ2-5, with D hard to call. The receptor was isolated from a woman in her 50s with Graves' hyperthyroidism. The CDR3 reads CASSLGPHEETQYF. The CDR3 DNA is TGCGCCAGCAGCCTCGGGCCACATGAGGAGACCCAGTACTTC. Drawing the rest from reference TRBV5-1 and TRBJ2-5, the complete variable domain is KAGVTQTPRYLIKTRGQQVTLSCSPISGHRSVSWYQQTPGQGLQFLFEYFSETQRNKGNFPGRFSGRQFSNSRSEMNVSTLELGDSALYLCASSLGPHEETQYFGPGTRLLVL.